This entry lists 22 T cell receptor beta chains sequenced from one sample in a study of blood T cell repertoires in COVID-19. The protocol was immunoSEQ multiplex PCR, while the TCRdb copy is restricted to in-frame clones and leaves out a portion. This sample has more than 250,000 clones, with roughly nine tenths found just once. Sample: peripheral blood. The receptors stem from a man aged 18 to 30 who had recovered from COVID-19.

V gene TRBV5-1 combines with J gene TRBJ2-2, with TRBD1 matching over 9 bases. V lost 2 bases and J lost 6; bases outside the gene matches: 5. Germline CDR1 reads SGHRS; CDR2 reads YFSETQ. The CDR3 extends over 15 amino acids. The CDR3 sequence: CASSLGDREAGELFF. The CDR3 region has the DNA TGCGCCAGCAGCTTAGGGGACAGGGAGGCCGGGGAGCTGTTTTTT. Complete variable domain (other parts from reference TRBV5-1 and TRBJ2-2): KAGVTQTPRYLIKTRGQQVTLSCSPISGHRSVSWYQQTPGQGLQFLFEYFSETQRNKGNFPGRFSGRQFSNSRSEMNVSTLELGDSALYLCASSLGDREAGELFFGEGSRLTVL.

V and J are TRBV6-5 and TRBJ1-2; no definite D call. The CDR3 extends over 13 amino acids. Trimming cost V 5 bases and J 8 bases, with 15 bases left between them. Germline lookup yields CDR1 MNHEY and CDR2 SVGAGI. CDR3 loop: CASSRTQLYGYTF. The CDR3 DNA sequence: TGTGCCAGCAGTCGAACCCAACTATACGGCTACACCTTC.

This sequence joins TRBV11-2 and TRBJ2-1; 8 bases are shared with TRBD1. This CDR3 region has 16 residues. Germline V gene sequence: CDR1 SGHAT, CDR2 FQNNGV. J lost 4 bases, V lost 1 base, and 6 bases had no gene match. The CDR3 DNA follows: TGTGCCAGCAGCTTAGCAATGGGGGACAGGTACAATGAGCAGTTCTTC. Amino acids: CASSLAMGDRYNEQFF.

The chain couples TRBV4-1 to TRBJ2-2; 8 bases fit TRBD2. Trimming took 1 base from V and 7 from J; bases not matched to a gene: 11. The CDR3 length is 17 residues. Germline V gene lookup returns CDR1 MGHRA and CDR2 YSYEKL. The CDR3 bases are TGCGCCAGCAGCCAAGCCGACGGACTAGCAATTGTCGGGGAGCTGTTTTTT. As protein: CASSQADGLAIVGELFF.

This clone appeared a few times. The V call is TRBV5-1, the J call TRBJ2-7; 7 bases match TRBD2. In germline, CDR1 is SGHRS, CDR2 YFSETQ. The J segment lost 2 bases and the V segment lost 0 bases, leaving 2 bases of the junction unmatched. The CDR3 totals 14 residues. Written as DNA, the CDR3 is TGCGCCAGCAGCTTGGGGGAGGGTCCCTACGAGCAGTACTTC. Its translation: CASSLGEGPYEQYF. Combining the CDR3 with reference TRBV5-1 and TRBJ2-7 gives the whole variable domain KAGVTQTPRYLIKTRGQQVTLSCSPISGHRSVSWYQQTPGQGLQFLFEYFSETQRNKGNFPGRFSGRQFSNSRSEMNVSTLELGDSALYLCASSLGEGPYEQYFGPGTRLTVT.

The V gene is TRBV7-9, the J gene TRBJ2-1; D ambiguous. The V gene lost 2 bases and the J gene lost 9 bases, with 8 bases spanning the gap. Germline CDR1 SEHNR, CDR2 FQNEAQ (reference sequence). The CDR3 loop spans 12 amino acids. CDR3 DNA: TGTGCCAGCAGCTTATACGGGTCTGAGCAGTTCTTC. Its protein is CASSLYGSEQFF.

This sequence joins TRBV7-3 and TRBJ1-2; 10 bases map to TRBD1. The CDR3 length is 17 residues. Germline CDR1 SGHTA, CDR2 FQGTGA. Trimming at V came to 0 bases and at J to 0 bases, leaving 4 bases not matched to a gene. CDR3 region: CASSLTSGTGANYGYTF. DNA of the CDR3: TGTGCCAGCAGCTTAACGTCAGGGACAGGGGCTAACTATGGCTACACCTTC.

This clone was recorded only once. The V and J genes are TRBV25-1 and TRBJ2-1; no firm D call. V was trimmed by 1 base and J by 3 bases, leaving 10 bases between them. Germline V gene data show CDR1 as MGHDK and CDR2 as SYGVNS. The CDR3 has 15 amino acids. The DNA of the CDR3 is TGTGCCAGCAGTGAATTTAGCTCCTTCTACAATGAGCAGTTCTTC. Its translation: CASSEFSSFYNEQFF. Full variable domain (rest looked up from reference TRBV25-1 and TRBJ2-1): EADIYQTPRYLVIGTGKKITLECSQTMGHDKMYWYQQDPGMELHLIHYSYGVNSTEKGDLSSESTVSRIRTEHFPLTLESARPSHTSQYLCASSEFSSFYNEQFFGPGTRLTVL.

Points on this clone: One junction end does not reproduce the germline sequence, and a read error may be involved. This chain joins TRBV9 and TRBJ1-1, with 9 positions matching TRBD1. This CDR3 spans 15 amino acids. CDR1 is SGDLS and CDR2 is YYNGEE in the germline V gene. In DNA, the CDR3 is TGTGCCAGCAGCGCTGCTAATCGGGGACAGGGAAGCTTTATCTTT. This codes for CASSAANRGQGSFIF.

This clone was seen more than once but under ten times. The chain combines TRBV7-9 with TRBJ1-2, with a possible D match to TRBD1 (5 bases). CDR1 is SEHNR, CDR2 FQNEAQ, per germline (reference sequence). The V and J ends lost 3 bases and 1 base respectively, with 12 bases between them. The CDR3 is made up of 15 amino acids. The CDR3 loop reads CASSFGAGFNYGYTF. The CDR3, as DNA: TGTGCCAGCAGCTTTGGCGCAGGGTTTAACTATGGCTACACCTTC.

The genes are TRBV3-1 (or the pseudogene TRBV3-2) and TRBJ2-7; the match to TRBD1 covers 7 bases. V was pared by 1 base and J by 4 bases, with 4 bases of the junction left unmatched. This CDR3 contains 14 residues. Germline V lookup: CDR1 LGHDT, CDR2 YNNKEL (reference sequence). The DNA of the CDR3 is TGTGCCAGCAGCCAAGCGTACAGGGGATACGAGCAGTACTTC. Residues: CASSQAYRGYEQYF.

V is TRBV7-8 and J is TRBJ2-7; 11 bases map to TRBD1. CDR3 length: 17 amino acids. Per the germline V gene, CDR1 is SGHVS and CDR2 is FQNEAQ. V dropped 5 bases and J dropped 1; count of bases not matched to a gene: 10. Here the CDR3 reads CASSTSPGQGGSYEQYF. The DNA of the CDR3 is TGTGCCAGCAGCACCAGCCCGGGACAGGGGGGATCCTACGAGCAGTACTTC.

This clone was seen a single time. CDR3 sequence: CASRSGQGVQQPQHF. CDR3 DNA sequence: TGTGCCAGCCGCTCGGGACAGGGGGTGCAACAGCCCCAGCATTTT. The chain is built from TRBV2 and TRBJ1-5; 11 bases line up with TRBD1. Germline lookup yields CDR1 SNHLY and CDR2 FYNNEI. The CDR3 is made up of 15 amino acids. V lost 8 bases to trimming and J lost 7 bases; unmatched junction nucleotides: 10.

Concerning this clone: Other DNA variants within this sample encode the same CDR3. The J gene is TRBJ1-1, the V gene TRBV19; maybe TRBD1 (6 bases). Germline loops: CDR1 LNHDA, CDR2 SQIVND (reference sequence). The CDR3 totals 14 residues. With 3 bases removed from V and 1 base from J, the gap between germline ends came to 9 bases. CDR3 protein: CASSIQGKNTEAFF. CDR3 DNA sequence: TGTGCCAGTAGTATTCAGGGGAAGAACACTGAAGCTTTCTTT.

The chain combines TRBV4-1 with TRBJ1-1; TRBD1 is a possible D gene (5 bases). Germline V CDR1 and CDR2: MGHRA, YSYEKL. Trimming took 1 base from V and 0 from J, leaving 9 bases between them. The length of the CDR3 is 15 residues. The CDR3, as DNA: TGCGCCAGCAGCCAAGGAAGCAGGGTGAACACTGAAGCTTTCTTT. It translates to CASSQGSRVNTEAFF.

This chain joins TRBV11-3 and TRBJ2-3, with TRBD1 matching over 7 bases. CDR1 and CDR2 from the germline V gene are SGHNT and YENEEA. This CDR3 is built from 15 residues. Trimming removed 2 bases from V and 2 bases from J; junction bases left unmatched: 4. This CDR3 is CASSLFGQDTDTQYF. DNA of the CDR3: TGTGCCAGCAGCTTATTCGGACAGGACACAGATACGCAGTATTTT.

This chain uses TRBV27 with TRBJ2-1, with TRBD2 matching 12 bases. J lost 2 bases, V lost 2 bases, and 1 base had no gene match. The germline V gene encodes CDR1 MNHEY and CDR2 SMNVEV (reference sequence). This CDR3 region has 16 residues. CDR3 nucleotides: TGTGCCAGCAGTTTACGACTAGCGGGAGCCTACAATGAGCAGTTCTTC. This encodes CASSLRLAGAYNEQFF.

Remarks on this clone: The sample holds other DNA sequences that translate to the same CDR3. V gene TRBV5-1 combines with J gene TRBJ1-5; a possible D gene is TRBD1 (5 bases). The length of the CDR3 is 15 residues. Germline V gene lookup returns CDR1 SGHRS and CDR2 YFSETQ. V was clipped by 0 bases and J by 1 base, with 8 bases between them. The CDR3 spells CASSLGQGSNQPQHF. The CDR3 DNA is TGCGCCAGCAGCTTGGGGCAGGGAAGCAATCAGCCCCAGCATTTT.

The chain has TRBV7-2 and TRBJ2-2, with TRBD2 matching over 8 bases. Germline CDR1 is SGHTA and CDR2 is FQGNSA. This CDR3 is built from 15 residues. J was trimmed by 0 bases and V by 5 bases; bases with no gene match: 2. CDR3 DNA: TGTGCCAGCAGCCTCGGGGGGGCGAACACCGGGGAGCTGTTTTTT. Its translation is CASSLGGANTGELFF.

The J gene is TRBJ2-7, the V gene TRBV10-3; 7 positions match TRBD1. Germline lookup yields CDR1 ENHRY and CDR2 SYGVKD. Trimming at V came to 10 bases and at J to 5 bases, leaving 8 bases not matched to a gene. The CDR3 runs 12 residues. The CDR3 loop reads CATRQGEDEQYF. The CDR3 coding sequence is TGTGCCACGCGACAGGGAGAAGACGAGCAGTACTTC.

CDR3 region: CASSESGTGEGGYTF. CDR3 DNA: TGTGCCAGCAGTGAATCCGGGACAGGGGAGGGTGGCTACACCTTC. This sequence joins TRBV25-1 and TRBJ1-2; 10 positions agree with TRBD1. J gave up 7 bases and V 1 base, and 6 bases lay outside the gene matches. Germline V gene lookup returns CDR1 MGHDK and CDR2 SYGVNS. This CDR3 has 15 amino acids.

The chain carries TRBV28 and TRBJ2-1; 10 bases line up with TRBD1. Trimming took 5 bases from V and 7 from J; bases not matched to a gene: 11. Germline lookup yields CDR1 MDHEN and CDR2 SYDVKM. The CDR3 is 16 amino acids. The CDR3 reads CASSPSGTGEPNEQFF. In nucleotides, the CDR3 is TGTGCCAGCAGTCCTTCCGGGACAGGGGAACCGAATGAGCAGTTCTTC.